Each of the 17 T cell receptor beta chains below was sequenced from the same sample in a study of blood T cell repertoires in COVID-19. Sequencing used immunoSEQ multiplex PCR; TCRdb keeps in-frame clones, though not all of them. The table shows 60,000 to 75,000 clones, with 87% occurring only once. Sequenced sample: peripheral blood. The receptors originated from a woman at least 80 years old with acute or convalescent COVID-19.

CDR3 coding DNA: TGTGCCAGCAGCCCACTTGGGAGGTATAGGGAAAACACTGAAGCTTTCTTT. This translates into CASSPLGRYRENTEAFF. The V and J genes are TRBV12-1 and TRBJ1-1. TRBV12-1 constitutes a pseudogene. The CDR3 is made up of 17 amino acids.

The V gene is TRBV28, the J gene TRBJ2-1; 7 bases match TRBD2. Germline-derived CDR1 and CDR2 are MDHEN and SYDVKM. Trimming cost V 6 bases and J 0 bases; bases outside gene matches: 14. The CDR3 is made up of 18 amino acids. DNA for the CDR3: TGTGCCAGCAGCCTCTCCTTACTAGCGAAAGACTCCTACAATGAGCAGTTCTTC. It is translated as CASSLSLLAKDSYNEQFF.

The chain has TRBV9 and TRBJ1-2, with D tentatively TRBD1 (6 bases). Trimming shortened V by 3 bases and J by 10 bases, and 13 bases separated the two germline ends. This CDR3 is 12 amino acids long. Per the germline V gene, CDR1 is SGDLS and CDR2 is YYNGEE. Here the CDR3 DNA reads TGTGCCAGCAGCGCCCGAACAGGGCCCTACACCTTC. Its protein product is CASSARTGPYTF. The entire variable domain, with the rest obtained from reference TRBV9 and TRBJ1-2, is as follows: DSGVTQTPKHLITATGQRVTLRCSPRSGDLSVYWYQQSLDQGLQFLIQYYNGEERAKGNILERFSAQQFPDLHSELNLSSLELGDSALYFCASSARTGPYTFGSGTRLTVV.

V usage is TRBV12-5 and J usage is TRBJ2-5; D call uncertain. This CDR3 is 13 amino acids long. Germline CDR1 reads LGHNT; CDR2 reads FRNRAP. Trimming shortened V by 5 bases and J by 7 bases, and 14 bases separated the two germline ends. In nucleotides, the CDR3 is TGTGCTAGTGGTCTAAATAATCGAGGGACCCAGTACTTC. Encoded protein: CASGLNNRGTQYF.

The rearrangement joins TRBV6-2 or TRBV6-3 to TRBJ1-5; no reliable D call. The CDR3 totals 17 residues. Trimming took 2 bases from V and 2 from J, leaving 16 bases between them. Germline V gene data show CDR1 as MNHEY and CDR2 as SVGEGT. CDR3 sequence reads: CASSYPDFYSGNQPQHF. In nucleotides, the CDR3 is TGTGCCAGCAGTTACCCGGACTTCTACTCTGGCAATCAGCCCCAGCATTTT.

This chain connects TRBV5-1 to TRBJ2-7; a possible D gene is TRBD1 (6 bases). The CDR3 runs to 14 residues. The germline V gene encodes CDR1 SGHRS and CDR2 YFSETQ. The V gene lost 7 bases and the J gene lost 3 bases, with 17 bases spanning the gap. The CDR3 sequence is CASGQTGGSYEQYF. The CDR3 nucleotides are TGCGCCAGCGGCCAGACAGGTGGAAGCTACGAGCAGTACTTC.

By sample fraction, this clone is medium-sized (0.01 to 0.1%). This chain joins TRBV21-1 and TRBJ1-1; the table's D call TRBD1 went unverified against the DNA. TRBV21-1 is a listed pseudogene. The CDR3 runs to 15 residues. This CDR3 reads CASSKVEGAATEAFF. CDR3 DNA sequence: TGTGCCAGCAGCAAAGTTGAAGGGGCTGCCACTGAAGCTTTCTTT.

This clone was recorded once. The gene calls are TRBV2 and TRBJ1-1; TRBD1 matches 7 bases. CDR1 SNHLY and CDR2 FYNNEI come from the germline V gene. The CDR3 totals 14 residues. The junction had 6 bases not matched to a gene; V was cut back by 7 bases and J by 1 base. The CDR3 DNA reads as TGTGCCAGCACCCCCTCAGGGGGGAACACTGAAGCTTTCTTT. Amino acid sequence: CASTPSGGNTEAFF.

The gene calls are TRBV5-1 and TRBJ1-5, with D perhaps TRBD1 (5 bases). Germline CDR1 is SGHRS and CDR2 is YFSETQ. Trimming stripped 0 bases from V and 6 bases from J, with 13 bases between. This CDR3 is 15 amino acids long. CDR3 nucleotides: TGCGCCAGCAGCTTGGAGGGGCAGGGACTTCAGCCCCAGCATTTT. It translates to CASSLEGQGLQPQHF.

This clone appeared once. The chain employs TRBV6-2 or TRBV6-3 and TRBJ2-7; D gene uncertain. Trimming cost V 2 bases and J 0 bases, with 5 bases left between them. In germline, CDR1 is MNHEY, CDR2 SVGEGT. CDR3 size: 13 residues. CDR3 bases: TGTGCCAGCAGTTACGGCAACTCCTACGAGCAGTACTTC. Protein: CASSYGNSYEQYF.

This clone was detected once. Here the CDR3 DNA reads TGTGCCAGCAGCCAACAGGGCTGGAACACTGAAGCTTTCTTT. Translation gives CASSQQGWNTEAFF. The chain carries TRBV7-9 and TRBJ1-1; maybe TRBD1 (6 bases). The length of the CDR3 is 14 residues. The germline V gene encodes CDR1 SEHNR and CDR2 FQNEAQ (reference sequence). Deletions cut 5 bases from V and 1 base from J, with 11 bases between. The whole variable domain, remainder taken from reference TRBV7-9 and TRBJ1-1, is DTGVSQNPRHKITKRGQNVTFRCDPISEHNRLYWYRQTLGQGPEFLTYFQNEAQLEKSRLLSDRFSAERPKGSFSTLEIQRTEQGDSAMYLCASSQQGWNTEAFFGQGTRLTVV.

The V gene is TRBV9, the J gene TRBJ1-6; no definite D call. This CDR3 has 12 amino acids. V was trimmed by 2 bases and J by 12 bases, leaving 9 bases between them. Germline V gives CDR1 SGDLS, CDR2 YYNGEE. The CDR3 loop is CASSVATGPLHF. The CDR3 nucleotides read TGTGCCAGCAGCGTTGCGACGGGACCCCTCCACTTT.

The chain carries TRBV6-2 or TRBV6-3 and TRBJ2-2, with TRBD1 as a possible D gene (5 bases). The CDR3 consists of 14 residues. V lost 2 bases and J lost 2, with 6 bases in between. CDR1 is MNHEY, CDR2 SVGEGT, per germline. CDR3 loop: CASSYQGNTGELFF. The CDR3 DNA reads TGTGCCAGCAGTTACCAGGGAAACACCGGGGAGCTGTTTTTT.

The chain carries TRBV28 and TRBJ2-7; a possible D gene is TRBD1 (6 bases). The CDR3 consists of 14 residues. Germline values: CDR1 MDHEN, CDR2 SYDVKM. V lost 9 bases to trimming and J lost 0 bases, with 15 bases between them. The CDR3 DNA reads as TGTGCCAGTCAACAGGGCCGGAGCTCCTACGAGCAGTACTTC. Translation: CASQQGRSSYEQYF.

This chain connects TRBV19 to TRBJ1-5; D gene unclear. This CDR3 contains 16 residues. Trimming took 7 bases from V and 2 from J, leaving 18 bases between them. The germline CDR1 and CDR2 sequences are LNHDA and SQIVND (reference sequence). In nucleotides, the CDR3 is TGTGCCAGTAACCCTACGGCTGTAGGAGGCAATCAGCCCCAGCATTTT. Protein: CASNPTAVGGNQPQHF.

V gene TRBV7-6 combines with J gene TRBJ1-1; possibly TRBD1 for D (6 bases). Trimming stripped 5 bases from V and 3 bases from J, with 13 bases between. Per germline, CDR1 SGHVS and CDR2 FNYEAQ. The CDR3 length is 14 residues. CDR3 in amino acids: CASSRGRGDTEAFF. CDR3 nucleotides: TGTGCCAGCAGCAGGGGGAGGGGTGACACTGAAGCTTTCTTT.

The chain joins TRBV5-6 to TRBJ1-1; 7 positions agree with TRBD1. Germline assignment: CDR1 SGHDT and CDR2 YYEEEE. The CDR3 covers 16 residues. V was clipped by 2 bases and J by 8 bases; unmatched bases: 15. This chain's CDR3 is CASSLLGGTTLFEAFF. As DNA, the CDR3 is TGTGCCAGCAGCTTATTAGGGGGCACCACCCTTTTCGAAGCTTTCTTT.